A selection of T cell receptor beta chains follows, all from one sample in a study of T-cell reconstitution after alpha-beta-depleted transplantation in children. Each CDR3 protein gets one entry after TCRdb re-called the PCR reads with MiXCR. The sample lists about 590,000 distinct CDR3 sequences; roughly 13% were seen once. This specimen was PBMCs, mostly from graft donor cells, taken 360 days after TCRalphabeta/CD19-depleted stem cell transplant. The receptor set was obtained from a male patient younger than 18 who had a stem cell transplant for acute myeloid leukemia, so the T cells may come from the graft donor. CDR3s include the opening cysteine and the closing phenylalanine or tryptophan. Fields, in order: J gene, D gene, CDR3 length, clone size, V gene, CDR3 DNA, CDR3 protein. A D gene is named only where the DNA matches it firmly. Part of the rows lack a size; the others show once, few, many or a class for expanded clones.

j_gene: TRBJ2-5
d_gene: NA
len: 15
abundance: few
v_gene: TRBV7-2
CDR3nt: TGTGCCAGCAGCTTAGGGGCAGGGGCTGGGGAGACCCAGTACTTC
CDR3aa: CASSLGAGAGETQYF

j_gene: TRBJ1-1
d_gene: NA
len: 13
abundance: few
v_gene: TRBV12-3/TRBV12-4
CDR3nt: TGTGCCAGCAGTTTAGTTCGGCTCGGTGAAGCTTTCTTT
CDR3aa: CASSLVRLGEAFF

j_gene: TRBJ2-7
d_gene: TRBD2
len: 16
abundance: NA
v_gene: TRBV30
CDR3nt: TGTGCCTGGATTGGACTAGCGGGCGATCGGGCCTACGAGCAGTACTTC
CDR3aa: CAWIGLAGDRAYEQYF

j_gene: TRBJ2-7
d_gene: TRBD2
len: 22
abundance: few
v_gene: TRBV3-1
CDR3nt: TGTGCCAGCAGCCAAGATATCGAGGGGTTTGGCGGGAGAGTCGGGCTAACCTACGAGCAGTACTTC
CDR3aa: CASSQDIEGFGGRVGLTYEQYF

j_gene: TRBJ1-1
d_gene: NA
len: 14
abundance: many
v_gene: TRBV7-2
CDR3nt: TGTGCCAGCAGCTTAGCGGCACAGGGCACTGAAGCTTTCTTT
CDR3aa: CASSLAAQGTEAFF

j_gene: TRBJ1-1
d_gene: NA
len: 13
abundance: many
v_gene: TRBV20-1
CDR3nt: TGCAGTGCTAGAGACCGGGGTACCACTGAAGCTTTCTTT
CDR3aa: CSARDRGTTEAFF

j_gene: TRBJ2-7
d_gene: TRBD2
len: 14
abundance: NA
v_gene: TRBV12-3/TRBV12-4
CDR3nt: TGTGCCAGCACCCGGACTAGCGGGAGCTACGAGCAGTACTTC
CDR3aa: CASTRTSGSYEQYF

j_gene: TRBJ2-3
d_gene: NA
len: 16
abundance: NA
v_gene: TRBV4-3
CDR3nt: TGCGCCAGCAGCCAAGGAGCAGTGGGGGGCACAGATACGCAGTATTTT
CDR3aa: CASSQGAVGGTDTQYF

j_gene: TRBJ2-7
d_gene: NA
len: 13
abundance: few
v_gene: TRBV30
CDR3nt: TGTGCCTGGAGCGGGACGGTATCCTACGAGCAGTACTTC
CDR3aa: CAWSGTVSYEQYF

j_gene: TRBJ2-5
d_gene: NA
len: 18
abundance: NA
v_gene: TRBV15
CDR3nt: TGTGCCACCAGCAGAGAAACGATCCTCCCGGACCCACAAGAGACCCAGTACTTC
CDR3aa: CATSRETILPDPQETQYF

j_gene: TRBJ1-1
d_gene: TRBD1
len: 15
abundance: few
v_gene: TRBV5-1
CDR3nt: TGCGCCAGCAGCCCTCAGAGGGGGCCGGGCACTGAAGCTTTCTTT
CDR3aa: CASSPQRGPGTEAFF

j_gene: TRBJ2-3
d_gene: TRBD2
len: 14
abundance: few
v_gene: TRBV12-3/TRBV12-4
CDR3nt: TGTGCCAGCAGTAGCGGGAGGGCCGTAGATACGCAGTATTTT
CDR3aa: CASSSGRAVDTQYF

j_gene: TRBJ2-3
d_gene: NA
len: 15
abundance: few
v_gene: TRBV12-3/TRBV12-4
CDR3nt: TGTGCCAGCAGTCCCAGGGCCGCTATTACAGATACGCAGTATTTT
CDR3aa: CASSPRAAITDTQYF

j_gene: TRBJ2-7
d_gene: TRBD1
len: 14
abundance: NA
v_gene: TRBV6-2/TRBV6-3
CDR3nt: TGTGCCAGCAGTTACACTCAGGGGGCCTACGAGCAGTACTTC
CDR3aa: CASSYTQGAYEQYF

j_gene: TRBJ2-1
d_gene: NA
len: 15
abundance: few
v_gene: TRBV6-1
CDR3nt: TGTGCCAGCAGCCCACCTTTGAGGCACTACAATGAGCAGTTCTTC
CDR3aa: CASSPPLRHYNEQFF

j_gene: TRBJ2-1
d_gene: NA
len: 15
abundance: many
v_gene: TRBV11-1
CDR3nt: TGTGCCAGCAGCCCACGGGGAGTAAACAACAATGAGCAGTTCTTC
CDR3aa: CASSPRGVNNNEQFF

j_gene: TRBJ2-2
d_gene: TRBD2
len: 16
abundance: few
v_gene: TRBV9
CDR3nt: TGTGCCAGCAGCGTAGCGGTGCGGGAGCATGCCGGGGAGCTGTTTTTT
CDR3aa: CASSVAVREHAGELFF

j_gene: TRBJ2-7
d_gene: TRBD1
len: 16
abundance: NA
v_gene: TRBV15
CDR3nt: TGTGCCACCAGCAGAGCCTCCGGGACAGGGGCCTACGAGCAGTACTTC
CDR3aa: CATSRASGTGAYEQYF

j_gene: TRBJ1-4
d_gene: TRBD1
len: 16
abundance: few
v_gene: TRBV7-2
CDR3nt: TGTGCCAGCAGCTTAGCAGGGGGCGCGACTAATGAAAAACTGTTTTTT
CDR3aa: CASSLAGGATNEKLFF

j_gene: TRBJ2-5
d_gene: TRBD2
len: 17
abundance: NA
v_gene: TRBV3-1
CDR3nt: TGTGCCACCACCCAGCTTATACTAGCGGGGATCCAAGAGACCCAGTACTTC
CDR3aa: CATTQLILAGIQETQYF

j_gene: TRBJ2-5
d_gene: NA
len: 12
abundance: once
v_gene: TRBV20-1
CDR3nt: TGCAGTGCTAGCGACACCTGGGAGACCCAGTACTTC
CDR3aa: CSASDTWETQYF

j_gene: TRBJ2-7
d_gene: NA
len: 11
abundance: NA
v_gene: TRBV20-1
CDR3nt: TGCAGTGCTTACAGGGCCCTCGAGCAGTACTTC
CDR3aa: CSAYRALEQYF

j_gene: TRBJ2-3
d_gene: TRBD2
len: 14
abundance: many
v_gene: TRBV2
CDR3nt: TGTGCCAGCATTCCGGGACTAGCGCCAGATACGCAGTATTTT
CDR3aa: CASIPGLAPDTQYF

j_gene: TRBJ1-5
d_gene: NA
len: 16
abundance: few
v_gene: TRBV7-9
CDR3nt: TGTGCCAGCAGCTTGGGGGATGGCAGGCTTAATCAGCCCCAGCATTTT
CDR3aa: CASSLGDGRLNQPQHF

j_gene: TRBJ2-3
d_gene: TRBD2
len: 17
abundance: few
v_gene: TRBV11-3
CDR3nt: TGTGCCAGCAGCCAAGGACTAGCGGGAGGGGGAGCAGATACGCAGTATTTT
CDR3aa: CASSQGLAGGGADTQYF

j_gene: TRBJ2-1
d_gene: TRBD2
len: 15
abundance: NA
v_gene: TRBV9
CDR3nt: TGTGCCAGCAGCGTAGATGCGAGCGGGAACAATGAGCAGTTCTTC
CDR3aa: CASSVDASGNNEQFF

j_gene: TRBJ2-1
d_gene: NA
len: 13
abundance: few
v_gene: TRBV29-1
CDR3nt: TGCAGCGGAATGACGGGGCGGAACAATGAGCAGTTCTTC
CDR3aa: CSGMTGRNNEQFF

j_gene: TRBJ2-1
d_gene: NA
len: 16
abundance: few
v_gene: TRBV12-3/TRBV12-4
CDR3nt: TGTGCCAGCAGTTCGGTTGGGCAGCGCTCCTACAATGAGCAGTTCTTC
CDR3aa: CASSSVGQRSYNEQFF

j_gene: TRBJ1-4
d_gene: NA
len: 14
abundance: few
v_gene: TRBV7-6
CDR3nt: TGTGCCAGCAGCCCAGGGATATTCAATGAAAAACTGTTTTTT
CDR3aa: CASSPGIFNEKLFF

j_gene: TRBJ2-1
d_gene: TRBD2
len: 14
abundance: NA
v_gene: TRBV10-3
CDR3nt: TGTGCCATCAGTTCAGCGGGAGGGCCTAATGAGCAGTTCTTC
CDR3aa: CAISSAGGPNEQFF

j_gene: TRBJ1-1
d_gene: NA
len: 13
abundance: few
v_gene: TRBV29-1
CDR3nt: TGCAGCGTCCGCCGGGGGGGAGACACTGAAGCTTTCTTT
CDR3aa: CSVRRGGDTEAFF

j_gene: TRBJ2-7
d_gene: NA
len: 12
abundance: NA
v_gene: TRBV4-2
CDR3nt: TGTGCCAGCAGCCAAGGGTCCGACGAGCAGTACTTC
CDR3aa: CASSQGSDEQYF

j_gene: TRBJ2-7
d_gene: NA
len: 12
abundance: NA
v_gene: TRBV7-2
CDR3nt: TGTGCCAGCAGGGCTTACCTCTACGAGCAGTACTTC
CDR3aa: CASRAYLYEQYF

j_gene: TRBJ1-1
d_gene: NA
len: 15
abundance: few
v_gene: TRBV10-3
CDR3nt: TGTGCCATCAGTGAGGTTGGGACGGGAAACACTGAAGCTTTCTTT
CDR3aa: CAISEVGTGNTEAFF

j_gene: TRBJ1-2
d_gene: NA
len: 14
abundance: few
v_gene: TRBV6-2/TRBV6-3
CDR3nt: TGTGCCAGCAGTTACCCCATGGACAGAGGAGGCTACACCTTC
CDR3aa: CASSYPMDRGGYTF

j_gene: TRBJ2-1
d_gene: NA
len: 15
abundance: NA
v_gene: TRBV14
CDR3nt: TGTGCCAGCAGCCAACGGGTACACGCCATCAATGAGCAGTTCTTC
CDR3aa: CASSQRVHAINEQFF

j_gene: TRBJ2-5
d_gene: NA
len: 14
abundance: many
v_gene: TRBV27
CDR3nt: TGTGCCAGCAGACATCGGAGGGCGGGAGAGACCCAGTACTTC
CDR3aa: CASRHRRAGETQYF

j_gene: TRBJ2-3
d_gene: NA
len: 13
abundance: many
v_gene: TRBV28
CDR3nt: TGTGCCAGCAGTTCGTCTCCCACAGATACGCAGTATTTT
CDR3aa: CASSSSPTDTQYF

j_gene: TRBJ2-1
d_gene: NA
len: 11
abundance: many
v_gene: TRBV29-1
CDR3nt: TGCAGCGTTGAAGATCGTCCGCGGCAGTTCTTC
CDR3aa: CSVEDRPRQFF

j_gene: TRBJ2-7
d_gene: NA
len: 17
abundance: NA
v_gene: TRBV4-3
CDR3nt: TGCGCCAGCAGCCTGGATAAAGGGGCGCAGGGACCCTACGAGCAGTACTTC
CDR3aa: CASSLDKGAQGPYEQYF

j_gene: TRBJ2-7
d_gene: NA
len: 15
abundance: NA
v_gene: TRBV16
CDR3nt: TGTGCCAGCAGCCCCCGGGTAGGGGGTTATTACGAGCAGTACTTC
CDR3aa: CASSPRVGGYYEQYF